Each of the 6 T cell receptor beta chains below was sequenced from the same sample in a study of STAT5B mutations in CD4+ large granular lymphocyte leukemia. TCRdb keeps only in-frame clones here, not all; method: immunoSEQ multiplex PCR. The sample has tens of thousands of clones, 74% seen once. The material sequenced was CD4+ T cells from blood buffy coats. The receptors here all came from a human donor in good health.

The chain has TRBV7-2 and TRBJ2-7; 8 nucleotides align to TRBD1. The germline gives CDR1 SGHTA, CDR2 FQGNSA. There are 16 residues in the CDR3. V lost 5 bases, J lost 2 bases, and 11 bases stayed unmatched. CDR3: CASSPKPPGGPYEQYF. The CDR3 nucleotides read TGTGCCAGCAGCCCCAAACCCCCAGGGGGCCCCTACGAGCAGTACTTC.

The chain couples TRBV28 to TRBJ2-3, with D unresolved. The CDR3 is 11 residues long. Germline V lookup: CDR1 MDHEN, CDR2 SYDVKM. V lost 5 bases to trimming and J lost 10 bases, with 10 bases between them. The CDR3 coding sequence is TGTGCCAGCAGTCTCCTCGACTCGCAGTATTTT. Translated: CASSLLDSQYF.

The rearrangement links TRBV6-5 to TRBJ2-3; possible D gene TRBD1, 6 bases. Germline assignment: CDR1 MNHEY and CDR2 SVGAGI. The CDR3 sequence is 14 residues long. Trimming cost V 5 bases and J 4 bases, with 13 bases left between them. The CDR3 DNA is TGTGCCAGCAGTACAGGGTTCCCGCCAGATACGCAGTATTTT. Protein: CASSTGFPPDTQYF.

The chain uses TRBV5-1 and TRBJ2-7; D is perhaps TRBD1 or TRBD2 (7 bases each). V lost 2 bases to trimming and J lost 5 bases, with 14 bases between them. The CDR3 covers 14 residues. Looked up from germline, CDR1 is SGHRS and CDR2 is YFSETQ. The CDR3 bases are TGCGCCAGCAGCTTCGGCAGGGGGGGTAACGAGCAGTACTTC. It is translated as CASSFGRGGNEQYF. Supplemented by reference TRBV5-1 and TRBJ2-7, the full variable domain reads KAGVTQTPRYLIKTRGQQVTLSCSPISGHRSVSWYQQTPGQGLQFLFEYFSETQRNKGNFPGRFSGRQFSNSRSEMNVSTLELGDSALYLCASSFGRGGNEQYFGPGTRLTVT.

This chain connects TRBV6-1 to TRBJ1-4; D is undetermined. The V and J ends lost 5 bases and 8 bases respectively, with 9 bases between them. CDR3 length: 12 residues. Germline V lookup: CDR1 MNHNS, CDR2 SASEGT. DNA for the CDR3: TGTGCCAGCAGTCACGGCATAGAAAAACTGTTTTTT. Encoded protein: CASSHGIEKLFF.

This clone has just a few counts. The V call is TRBV2, the J call TRBJ1-5; the D gene is possibly TRBD1 (6 bases). The CDR3 spans 16 residues. Germline CDR1 is SNHLY and CDR2 is FYNNEI. V lost 2 bases to trimming and J lost 4 bases, with 15 bases between them. CDR3 protein: CASSETGTVNNQPQHF. The CDR3 DNA follows: TGTGCCAGCAGTGAAACAGGGACGGTTAATAATCAGCCCCAGCATTTT.